The 4 T cell receptor beta chains below come from one sample, sequenced in a study of identical twins. TCRdb recomputed calls from the 5' RACE reads with MiXCR, one row per CDR3 protein. Of fewer than 650,000 distinct CDR3 sequences listed, less than 9% are singletons. These data were also filed under a second study, of yellow fever vaccine responses in identical twins.

Sequenced sample: PBMCs. Receptor source: a woman aged 18 to 35 in good health.

The genes are TRBV7-2 and TRBJ2-1, with 7 positions matching TRBD1. The CDR3 spans 14 residues. The germline V gene encodes CDR1 SGHTA and CDR2 FQGNSA. The V and J ends lost 3 bases and 9 bases, in that order; junction bases with no gene match: 8. The chain's CDR3 is CASSLEQGFSEQFF. The CDR3, as DNA: TGTGCCAGCAGCTTGGAACAGGGGTTTTCTGAGCAGTTCTTC.

This clonotype was counted between two and nine times. V is TRBV4-1 and J is TRBJ2-7, with 7 bases fitting TRBD2. Germline-derived CDR1 and CDR2 are MGHRA and YSYEKL. After removal of 0 bases from V and 4 bases from J, the junction contained 6 bases not matched to a gene. The CDR3 is 15 amino acids. The CDR3 DNA reads as TGCGCCAGCAGCCAAGAGAGCGGGAACACTTACGAGCAGTACTTC. It specifies CASSQESGNTYEQYF.

This clonotype was picked up many times. The chain carries TRBV29-1 and TRBJ2-2; either TRBD1 or TRBD2 may fit D (5 bases each). Trimming shortened V by 4 bases and J by 0 bases, and 12 bases separated the two germline ends. This CDR3 has 15 residues. Germline loops: CDR1 SQVTM, CDR2 ANQGSEA. For the CDR3, the DNA is TGCAGCGTTGGAGGGGTCACCTCGAACACCGGGGAGCTGTTTTTT. Protein product: CSVGGVTSNTGELFF.

This clonotype showed up many times. The rearrangement joins TRBV12-3 or TRBV12-4 to TRBJ2-7, with TRBD2 matching over 11 bases. The CDR3 extends over 13 amino acids. V gave up 5 bases and J gave up 9 bases; unmatched junction bases: 6. DNA for the CDR3: TGTGCCAGCAGTCCAAATCTAGCGGGAGGGCAGTACTTC. This encodes CASSPNLAGGQYF.